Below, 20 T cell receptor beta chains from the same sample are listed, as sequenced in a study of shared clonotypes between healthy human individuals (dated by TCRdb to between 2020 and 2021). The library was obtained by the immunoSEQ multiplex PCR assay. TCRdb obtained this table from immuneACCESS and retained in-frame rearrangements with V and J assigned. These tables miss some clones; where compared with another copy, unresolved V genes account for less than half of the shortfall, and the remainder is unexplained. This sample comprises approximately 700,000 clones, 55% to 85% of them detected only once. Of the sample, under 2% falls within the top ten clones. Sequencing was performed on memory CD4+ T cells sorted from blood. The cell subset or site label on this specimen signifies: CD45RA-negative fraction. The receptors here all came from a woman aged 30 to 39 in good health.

CDR3 sequence (DNA): TGTGCCAGCAGCGCGGACAGGCGCCAGCCCCAGCATTTT. Translated, it gives CASSADRRQPQHF. The J gene is TRBJ1-5, the V gene TRBV7-8; 7 nucleotides line up with TRBD1. The CDR3 covers 13 residues. After removal of 5 bases from V and 7 bases from J, the junction contained 5 bases not matched to a gene. Germline V gene lookup returns CDR1 SGHVS and CDR2 FQNEAQ.

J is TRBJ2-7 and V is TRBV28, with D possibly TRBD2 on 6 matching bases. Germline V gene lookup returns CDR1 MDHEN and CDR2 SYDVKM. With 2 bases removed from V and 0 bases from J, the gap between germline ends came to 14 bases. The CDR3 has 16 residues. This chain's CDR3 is CASSLMGGGSSYEQYF. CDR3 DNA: TGTGCCAGCAGTTTAATGGGTGGGGGGAGCTCCTACGAGCAGTACTTC. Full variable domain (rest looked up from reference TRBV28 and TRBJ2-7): DVKVTQSSRYLVKRTGEKVFLECVQDMDHENMFWYRQDPGLGLRLIYFSYDVKMKEKGDIPEGYSVSREKKERFSLILESASTNQTSMYLCASSLMGGGSSYEQYFGPGTRLTVT.

CDR3 coding DNA: TGTGCCAGTAGTATAGCGGGACACAGAGAGACCCAGTACTTC. Residues: CASSIAGHRETQYF. This rearrangement joins TRBV19 to TRBJ2-5, with D tentatively TRBD1 (6 bases). V dropped 1 base and J dropped 4 bases, with 10 bases sitting between them. Germline loops: CDR1 LNHDA, CDR2 SQIVND (reference sequence). There are 14 residues in the CDR3.

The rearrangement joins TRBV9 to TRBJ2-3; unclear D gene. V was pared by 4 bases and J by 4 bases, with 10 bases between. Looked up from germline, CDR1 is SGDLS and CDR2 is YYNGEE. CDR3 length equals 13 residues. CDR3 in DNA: TGTGCCAGCAGCCCCCGTTTAGCAGATACGCAGTATTTT. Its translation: CASSPRLADTQYF. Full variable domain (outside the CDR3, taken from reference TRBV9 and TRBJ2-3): DSGVTQTPKHLITATGQRVTLRCSPRSGDLSVYWYQQSLDQGLQFLIQYYNGEERAKGNILERFSAQQFPDLHSELNLSSLELGDSALYFCASSPRLADTQYFGPGTRLTVL.

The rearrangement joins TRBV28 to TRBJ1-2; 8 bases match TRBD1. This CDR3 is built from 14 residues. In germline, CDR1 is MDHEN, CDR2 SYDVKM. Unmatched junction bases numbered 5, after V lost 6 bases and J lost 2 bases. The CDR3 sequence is CASRRTGPNYGYTF. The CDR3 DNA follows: TGTGCCAGCAGGCGGACAGGGCCGAACTATGGCTACACCTTC.

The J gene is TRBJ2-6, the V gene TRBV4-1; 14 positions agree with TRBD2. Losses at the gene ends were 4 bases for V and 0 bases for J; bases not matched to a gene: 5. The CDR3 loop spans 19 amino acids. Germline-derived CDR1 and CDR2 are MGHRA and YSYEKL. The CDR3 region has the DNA TGCGCCAGCAGCCTGCGGACTAGCGGGGGGAACTCTGGGGCCAACGTCCTGACTTTC. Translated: CASSLRTSGGNSGANVLTF.

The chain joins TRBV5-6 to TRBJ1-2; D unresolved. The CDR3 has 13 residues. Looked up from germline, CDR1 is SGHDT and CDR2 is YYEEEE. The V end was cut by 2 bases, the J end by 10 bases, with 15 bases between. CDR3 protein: CASSLGAEAAYTF. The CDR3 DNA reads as TGTGCCAGCAGCTTAGGTGCGGAGGCGGCCTACACCTTC.

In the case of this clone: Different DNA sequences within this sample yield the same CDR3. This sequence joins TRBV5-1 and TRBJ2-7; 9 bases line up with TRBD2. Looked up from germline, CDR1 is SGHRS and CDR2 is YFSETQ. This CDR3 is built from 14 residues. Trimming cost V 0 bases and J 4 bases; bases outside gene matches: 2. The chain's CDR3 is CASSLVAGAYEQYF. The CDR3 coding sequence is TGCGCCAGCAGCTTGGTAGCGGGGGCTTACGAGCAGTACTTC.

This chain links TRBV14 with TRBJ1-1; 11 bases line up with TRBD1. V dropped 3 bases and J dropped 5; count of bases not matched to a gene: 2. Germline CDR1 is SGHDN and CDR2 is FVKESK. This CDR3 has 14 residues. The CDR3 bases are TGTGCCAGCAGCCAGGACAGGGGGCGGACTGAAGCTTTCTTT. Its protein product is CASSQDRGRTEAFF.

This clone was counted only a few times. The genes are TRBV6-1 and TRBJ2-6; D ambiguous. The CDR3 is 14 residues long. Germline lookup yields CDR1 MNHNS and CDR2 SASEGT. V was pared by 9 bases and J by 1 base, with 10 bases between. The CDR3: CASRPVSGANVLTF. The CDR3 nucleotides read TGTGCCAGTCGACCGGTATCTGGGGCCAACGTCCTGACTTTC.

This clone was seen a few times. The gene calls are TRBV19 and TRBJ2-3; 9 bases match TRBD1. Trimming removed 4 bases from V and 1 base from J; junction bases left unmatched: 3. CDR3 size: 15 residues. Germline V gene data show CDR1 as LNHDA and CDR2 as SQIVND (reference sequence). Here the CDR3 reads CASSRTGDGTDTQYF. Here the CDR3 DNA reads TGTGCCAGTAGTAGGACAGGGGATGGCACAGATACGCAGTATTTT. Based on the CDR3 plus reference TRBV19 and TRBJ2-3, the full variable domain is DGGITQSPKYLFRKEGQNVTLSCEQNLNHDAMYWYRQDPGQGLRLIYYSQIVNDFQKGDIAEGYSVSREKKESFPLTVTSAQKNPTAFYLCASSRTGDGTDTQYFGPGTRLTVL.

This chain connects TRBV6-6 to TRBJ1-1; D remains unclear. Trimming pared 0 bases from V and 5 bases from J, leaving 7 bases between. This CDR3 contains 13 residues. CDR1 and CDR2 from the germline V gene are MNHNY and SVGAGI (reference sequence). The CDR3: CASSYSMVTEAFF. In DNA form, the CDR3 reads TGTGCCAGCAGTTACTCCATGGTGACTGAAGCTTTCTTT.

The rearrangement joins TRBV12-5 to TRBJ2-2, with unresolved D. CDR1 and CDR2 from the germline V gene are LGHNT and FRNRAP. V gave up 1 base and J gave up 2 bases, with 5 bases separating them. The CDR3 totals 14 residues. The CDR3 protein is CASGLGQNTGELFF. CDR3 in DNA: TGTGCTAGTGGTTTGGGACAAAACACCGGGGAGCTGTTTTTT.

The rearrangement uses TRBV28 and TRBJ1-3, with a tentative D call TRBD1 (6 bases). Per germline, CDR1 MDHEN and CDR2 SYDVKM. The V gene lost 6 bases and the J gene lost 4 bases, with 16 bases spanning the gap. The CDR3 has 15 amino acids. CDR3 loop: CASSPRGEAGNTIYF. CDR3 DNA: TGTGCCAGCAGCCCCAGGGGTGAAGCCGGAAACACCATATATTTT.

The CDR3 spells CASSDRVYGYTF. The CDR3 DNA is TGTGCCAGCAGTGACAGGGTCTATGGCTACACCTTC. This sequence joins TRBV2 and TRBJ1-2; perhaps TRBD1 as D (5 bases). Trimming cost V 3 bases and J 4 bases, with 6 bases left between them. CDR3 size: 12 residues. Germline CDR1 and CDR2: SNHLY and FYNNEI.

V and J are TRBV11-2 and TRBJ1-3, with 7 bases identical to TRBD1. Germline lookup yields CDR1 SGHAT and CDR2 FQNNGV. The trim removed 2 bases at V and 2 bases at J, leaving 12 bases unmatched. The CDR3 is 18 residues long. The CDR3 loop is CASSLIRGDSGTGNTIYF. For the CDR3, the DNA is TGTGCCAGCAGCTTAATCAGGGGGGACAGTGGAACTGGAAACACCATATATTTT. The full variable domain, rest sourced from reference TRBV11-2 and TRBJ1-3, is EAGVAQSPRYKIIEKRQSVAFWCNPISGHATLYWYQQILGQGPKLLIQFQNNGVVDDSQLPKDRFSAERLKGVDSTLKIQPAKLEDSAVYLCASSLIRGDSGTGNTIYFGEGSWLTVV.

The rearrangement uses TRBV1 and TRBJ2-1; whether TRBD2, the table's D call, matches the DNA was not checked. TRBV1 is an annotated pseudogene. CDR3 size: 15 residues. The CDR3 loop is CTSSQVGLAGVTQFF. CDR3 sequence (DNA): TGCACCAGCAGCCAAGTAGGCCTAGCGGGAGTAACCCAGTTCTTC.

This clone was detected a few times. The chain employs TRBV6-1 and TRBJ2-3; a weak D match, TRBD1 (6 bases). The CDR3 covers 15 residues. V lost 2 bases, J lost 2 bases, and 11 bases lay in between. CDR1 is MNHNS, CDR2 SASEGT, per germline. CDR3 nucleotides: TGTGCCAGCAGTGAACAGGGGCCCCTCACAGATACGCAGTATTTT. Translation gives CASSEQGPLTDTQYF.

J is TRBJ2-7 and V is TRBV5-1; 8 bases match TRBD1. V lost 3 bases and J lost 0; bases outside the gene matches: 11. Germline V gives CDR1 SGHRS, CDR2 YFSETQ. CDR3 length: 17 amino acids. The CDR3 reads CASSWKNRGVLSYEQYF. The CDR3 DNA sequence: TGCGCCAGCAGCTGGAAGAACAGGGGGGTCCTCTCCTACGAGCAGTACTTC.

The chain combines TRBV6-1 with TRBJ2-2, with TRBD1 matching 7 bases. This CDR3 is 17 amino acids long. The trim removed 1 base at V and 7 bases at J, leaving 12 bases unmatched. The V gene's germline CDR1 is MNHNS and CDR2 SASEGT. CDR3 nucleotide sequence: TGTGCCAGCAGTGAAGAAGTAGGGGGCTCAACACTCGGGGAGCTGTTTTTT. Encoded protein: CASSEEVGGSTLGELFF.